This T cell receptor beta chain was recorded in a study of PD-1 blockade in mismatch repair-deficient tumors. In regard to this clone: What it recognizes is unknown.

The time point: approximately nine-day in vitro stimulation with candidate neoantigen peptide 5. A few pembrolizumab responders had their TCRs sequenced. Seven ELISpot-reactive neoantigen peptides each drove an approximately 10-day in vitro stimulation. Germline V gene data show CDR1 as MDHEN and CDR2 as SYDVKM. This CDR3 spans 13 amino acids. Trimming removed 3 bases from V and 0 bases from J, with 3 bases in between. Some clones are missing from TCRdb's copy, which holds only in-frame ones; the method was immunoSEQ multiplex PCR. Of some 16,000 clones in the sample, under 85% were seen once. J is TRBJ1-5 and V is TRBV28; the D is unclear. Sequenced material: cells cultured in vitro, taken from a patient treated with pembrolizumab. This sequence was found in an adult with mismatch repair-deficient cancer. CDR3: CASSLVSNQPQHF. Here the CDR3 DNA reads TGTGCCAGCAGTTTGGTTAGCAATCAGCCCCAGCATTTT.